The 7 T cell receptor beta chains below come from one sample, sequenced in a study of cytomegalovirus exposure and HLA in healthy donors. The PCR ran on 60 Vbeta and 13 Jbeta primers. The repertoire was sequenced with immunoSEQ multiplex PCR; TCRdb's copy has only in-frame clones and lacks some. The sample yields roughly 120,000 clones, approximately 80% seen once. The sequencing sample was made of PBMCs. Receptors originate from a man aged 45 to 65 in good health and CMV-seronegative.

V and J are TRBV10-3 and TRBJ2-7; 9 bases agree with TRBD2. From germline, CDR1 is ENHRY and CDR2 SYGVKD. This CDR3 region has 15 residues. Trimming at V came to 10 bases and at J to 6 bases, leaving 16 bases not matched to a gene. CDR3 DNA sequence: TGTGCCACCCGTCCTGCGGGGGGGCTCCTAGTCGAGCAGTACGTC. Translated: CATRPAGGLLVEQYV.

This clone was seen a few times. The rearrangement joins TRBV6-5 to TRBJ1-1; 8 nucleotides line up with TRBD1. Losses at the gene ends were 4 bases for V and 6 bases for J; bases not matched to a gene: 13. Germline V CDR1 and CDR2: MNHEY, SVGAGI. This CDR3 comprises 16 residues. The CDR3 region is CASSLTFGQGGPEAFF. CDR3 in DNA: TGTGCCAGCAGTTTAACCTTTGGACAGGGAGGCCCTGAAGCTTTCTTT.

DNA for the CDR3: TGCAGCGTTAGTCAGGATAGCACAGATACGCAGTATTTT. It yields the protein CSVSQDSTDTQYF. This chain joins TRBV29-1 and TRBJ2-3; no clear D gene. Per the germline V gene, CDR1 is SQVTM and CDR2 is ANQGSEA. The CDR3 spans 13 residues. The V end lost 5 bases, the J end lost 0 bases, and 9 bases lay between the germline ends.

This clone was recorded a few times. The chain couples TRBV9 to TRBJ1-2, with 9 bases aligning to TRBD1. CDR1 and CDR2 (germline): SGDLS, YYNGEE. The CDR3 runs 12 residues. V shed 3 bases, J shed 8 bases, and the junction held 2 bases outside the gene matches. The chain's CDR3 is CASSGQGVGYTF. In nucleotides, the CDR3 is TGTGCCAGCAGCGGACAGGGGGTCGGCTACACCTTC.

The chain has TRBV5-4 and TRBJ1-5, with 12 bases fitting TRBD1. This CDR3 is built from 16 residues. Germline-derived CDR1 and CDR2 are SGHNT and YYREEE (reference sequence). J gave up 5 bases and V 6 bases, and 9 bases lay outside the gene matches. CDR3 sequence reads: CASTWDRGRSDQPQHF. DNA of the CDR3: TGTGCCAGCACCTGGGACAGGGGGCGTTCGGATCAGCCCCAGCATTTT.

The chain joins TRBV5-1 to TRBJ2-6; TRBD1 matches at 7 bases. V trimming: 3 bases; J trimming: 4 bases; junction bases outside the gene matches: 7. Germline CDR1 is SGHRS and CDR2 is YFSETQ. This CDR3 has 16 residues. The CDR3 loop reads CASSYPDREGANVLTF. Here the CDR3 DNA reads TGCGCCAGCAGCTACCCCGACAGGGAAGGGGCCAACGTCCTGACTTTC.

The chain employs TRBV5-6 and TRBJ1-6, with a possible D match to TRBD1 (6 bases). There are 14 residues in the CDR3. CDR1 and CDR2 from the germline V gene are SGHDT and YYEEEE. V was cut by 4 bases and J by 5 bases, with 10 bases left in between. The CDR3 sequence: CASSRTADNSPLHF. The CDR3 coding sequence is TGTGCCAGCAGCAGGACAGCGGATAATTCACCCCTCCACTTT.